This TCR beta chain was sequenced for a study of blood T cell repertoires in COVID-19 (dated by TCRdb to between 2020 and 2021). At the level of the whole study: Samples covering the acute and convalescent phases of COVID-19 were provided by collaborators in the United States, Italy and Spain. The material from the prospective study consisted of cDNA or gDNA derived from T cells, B-cell-depleted T cells, or PBMCs. Deeply sampled blood TCRbeta repertoires from subjects exposed to, actively infected with, or recovered from COVID-19 were included in the dataset. A freely available public database, intended as a resource for researchers studying the immune response to SARS-CoV-2, is where the repertoires were released. Samples were obtained from the ongoing ImmuneRACE study (first 160 participants) and from 1,000 to 1,500 subjects provided by 6 global collaborators. A de-identified subject ID, COVID-19 status, age in years and sex were almost always included in the sample metadata. Where HLA class I and class II types were available, the types were taken from metadata supplied by the sample provider, not from assay-based typing.

The germline V gene yields SGHRS for CDR1 and YFSETQ for CDR2. A distance of 16 bases separates the germline ends of V and J, which lose 0 bases and 4 bases respectively. Spanning cysteine to phenylalanine, the CDR3 consists of 16 amino acids. The read is trimmed to its CDR3 DNA, 48 bases read in frame from base 1. As to this clone: The clone's antigen remains unknown. Base qualities are not provided; no much larger clone lies one nucleotide away.

TCRbeta CDR3 regions were amplified from genomic DNA using the immunoSEQ Assay, a bias-controlled multiplex PCR. The source study handled its data this way. Within the assay, amplification of reference gene primers was used to estimate how many nucleated cells each sample contained. To quantify the absolute abundance of each unique TCRbeta CDR3 rearrangement, sequence reads were collapsed and filtered. For each sample, productive Simpson clonality was calculated as the square root of Simpson's diversity index over productive rearrangements. Drawn from immuneACCESS, this table holds only the in-frame rearrangements with V and J called that TCRdb kept. Clones are partly lost; checked studies trace under half to an unresolved V gene and leave the rest unexplained. The V and J calls and clone size are taken from that table; D and trimming were inferred from the DNA. The sample contains 120,000 or so clones, about 92% of them found a single time. Around 3.6% of the sample belongs to the ten largest clones.

Collaborating institutions collected whole blood in K2EDTA tubes following their own protocols. For TCRbeta analysis, collaborators shipped samples as frozen whole blood, isolated PBMCs, or DNA extracted from either of those sample types. What the research found in general, with its limitations: Clinical and demographic metadata were provided uncurated, with the amount varying by source and participant.

This receptor chain uses TRBV5-1 and TRBJ2-5, with TRBD2 tentatively as D gene (5 bases match). This TCR derives from a man aged 45 to 65 with active COVID-19. The sample was peripheral blood. The CDR3 protein is CASSLGRSGAVETQYF. Here is the DNA: TGCGCCAGCAGCTTGGGTCGGTCCGGAGCGGTAGAGACCCAGTACTTC.